A single sample is the source of the 18 T cell receptor beta chains below, sequenced in a study of graft-versus-host responses after intestinal transplantation. Their cognate antigens are unknown. Data came from immunoSEQ multiplex PCR; TCRdb stores just in-frame clones and leaves some out. The sample lists about 89,000 clones; 80% to 95% were seen once. The specimen was unstimulated CD4+ T cells sorted from spleen or lymph node cells, collected before intestinal transplant. These receptors were taken from a human donor who received an intestinal transplant.

The chain is built from TRBV28 and TRBJ2-7; possible D gene TRBD2, 6 bases. With 4 bases removed from V and 3 bases from J, the gap between germline ends came to 16 bases. The germline V gene encodes CDR1 MDHEN and CDR2 SYDVKM. CDR3 length: 15 residues. CDR3 protein: CASSSLAGSGYEQYF. CDR3 nucleotides: TGTGCCAGCAGTTCCCTTGCGGGATCCGGCTACGAGCAGTACTTC.

The rearrangement uses TRBV28 and TRBJ2-7, with 9 bases lining up with TRBD1. CDR3 size: 14 residues. Germline V gene lookup returns CDR1 MDHEN and CDR2 SYDVKM. V shed 4 bases, J shed 6 bases, and the junction held 7 bases outside the gene matches. The CDR3 coding sequence is TGTGCCAGCAGTTCCTCCACAGGGGGCGGCGAGCAGTACTTC. As protein: CASSSSTGGGEQYF.

This chain uses TRBV5-1 with TRBJ1-5; TRBD1 matches at 8 bases. Germline V lookup: CDR1 SGHRS, CDR2 YFSETQ. The CDR3 is 14 amino acids. V trimming: 4 bases; J trimming: 9 bases; junction bases outside the gene matches: 9. CDR3 sequence (DNA): TGCGCCAGCAGCCAAGAGACAGGGGTATGGCCCCAGCATTTT. Translated: CASSQETGVWPQHF.

V and J are TRBV5-8 and TRBJ2-6; tentative D call: TRBD1 (5 bases). The germline V gene encodes CDR1 SGHTS and CDR2 YDEGEE. CDR3 length equals 17 residues. V was clipped by 1 base and J by 0 bases, with 11 bases between them. The CDR3 region has the DNA TGTGCCAGCAGCTTGTTAGTGGGGCTCTCTGGGGCCAACGTCCTGACTTTC. Protein product: CASSLLVGLSGANVLTF.

The rearrangement joins TRBV1 to TRBJ2-3; TRBD2 is taken as the D call from the table, unchecked against the DNA. TRBV1 is a documented pseudogene. CDR3 size: 11 residues. CDR3 loop: CTSGLYDTQYF. The CDR3 DNA sequence: TGCACCAGCGGACTGTACGATACGCAGTATTTT.

The chain combines TRBV6-4 with TRBJ2-2; TRBD2 matches 9 bases. The germline V gene has CDR1 MRHNA and CDR2 SNTAGT. CDR3 size: 17 residues. V trimming: 2 bases; J trimming: 5 bases; junction bases outside the gene matches: 9. The CDR3 reads CASSDGFLAGATGELFF. As DNA, the CDR3 is TGTGCCAGCAGTGACGGATTTTTAGCGGGAGCAACCGGGGAGCTGTTTTTT.

The chain carries TRBV28 and TRBJ1-5, with D tentatively TRBD1 (5 bases). The ends were cut back, 5 bases at V and 1 base at J, with 18 bases in the middle. Germline values: CDR1 MDHEN, CDR2 SYDVKM. The CDR3 totals 17 residues. DNA of the CDR3: TGTGCCAGCAGTACCGCCACCAGGGAGGGGAGCAATCAGCCCCAGCATTTT. Protein sequence: CASSTATREGSNQPQHF. Full variable domain (missing parts from reference TRBV28 and TRBJ1-5): DVKVTQSSRYLVKRTGEKVFLECVQDMDHENMFWYRQDPGLGLRLIYFSYDVKMKEKGDIPEGYSVSREKKERFSLILESASTNQTSMYLCASSTATREGSNQPQHFGDGTRLSIL.

The chain employs TRBV18 and TRBJ1-5; D remains unclear. Per germline, CDR1 KGHSH and CDR2 LQKENI. CDR3 length: 14 residues. V was clipped by 4 bases and J by 2 bases, with 9 bases between them. CDR3 sequence: CASSLGLGNQPQHF. The CDR3 DNA is TGTGCCAGCTCACTAGGGCTCGGCAATCAGCCCCAGCATTTT.

The chain has TRBV10-3 and TRBJ2-4; D is unclear. Trimming took 2 bases from V and 1 from J, leaving 6 bases between them. Per germline, CDR1 ENHRY and CDR2 SYGVKD. This CDR3 is built from 14 residues. In DNA form, the CDR3 reads TGTGCCATCAGTGAGGCCAGGGCCAAAAACATTCAGTACTTC. It translates to CAISEARAKNIQYF.

The chain has TRBV28 and TRBJ2-7; D is unclear. The V end lost 10 bases, the J end lost 6 bases, and 16 bases lay between the germline ends. The CDR3 is 12 residues long. The germline V gene has CDR1 MDHEN and CDR2 SYDVKM. CDR3 amino acids: CATIPTFGEQYF. The CDR3 DNA reads as TGTGCCACAATCCCCACCTTCGGCGAGCAGTACTTC.

The chain links TRBV27 to TRBJ1-2; TRBD1 matches 7 bases. This CDR3 comprises 15 residues. Germline lookup yields CDR1 MNHEY and CDR2 SMNVEV (reference sequence). V gave up 3 bases and J gave up 8 bases; unmatched junction bases: 12. The CDR3 region is CASSFGSGQLNGYTF. CDR3 bases: TGTGCCAGCAGTTTTGGGTCGGGACAGCTCAACGGCTACACCTTC.

The chain joins TRBV7-8 to TRBJ2-2, with D possibly TRBD2 on 6 matching bases. The CDR3 is made up of 16 amino acids. V shed 5 bases and J shed 1 base, with 14 bases lying between them. Germline loops: CDR1 SGHVS, CDR2 FQNEAQ. CDR3 region: CASSRPAGRNTGELFF. The CDR3 coding sequence is TGTGCCAGCAGCCGTCCCGCCGGGAGGAACACCGGGGAGCTGTTTTTT.

The V gene is TRBV5-6, the J gene TRBJ2-7; D may be TRBD2 (6 bases). The CDR3 loop spans 16 amino acids. The V gene lost 1 base and the J gene lost 1 base, with 15 bases spanning the gap. Germline V CDR1 and CDR2: SGHDT, YYEEEE. CDR3 residues: CASSLRQGLYSYEQYF. The CDR3 DNA follows: TGTGCCAGCAGCTTGCGCCAGGGACTTTATTCCTACGAGCAGTACTTC. Drawing the rest from reference TRBV5-6 and TRBJ2-7, the complete variable domain is DAGVTQSPTHLIKTRGQQVTLRCSPKSGHDTVSWYQQALGQGPQFIFQYYEEEERQRGNFPDRFSGHQFPNYSSELNVNALLLGDSALYLCASSLRQGLYSYEQYFGPGTRLTVT.

About this clone: The same CDR3 arises from other DNA sequences in this sample as well. The chain combines TRBV15 with TRBJ1-1; D unresolved. In germline, CDR1 is LNHNV, CDR2 YYDKDF (reference sequence). Trimming took 1 base from V and 1 from J, leaving 4 bases between them. This CDR3 is 13 amino acids long. This CDR3 reads CATSRGENTEAFF. CDR3 in DNA: TGTGCCACCAGCAGAGGGGAGAACACTGAAGCTTTCTTT. The variable domain in full, completed from reference TRBV15 and TRBJ1-1, reads DAMVIQNPRYQVTQFGKPVTLSCSQTLNHNVMYWYQQKSSQAPKLLFHYYDKDFNNEADTPDNFQSRRPNTSFCFLDIRSPGLGDTAMYLCATSRGENTEAFFGQGTRLTVV.

This sequence joins TRBV19 and TRBJ1-3, with TRBD1 as a possible D gene (6 bases). The CDR3 totals 15 residues. Germline values: CDR1 LNHDA, CDR2 SQIVND (reference sequence). Deletions cut 5 bases from V and 0 bases from J, with 11 bases between. CDR3 nucleotide sequence: TGTGCCAGTAGTCGTACAGGGAACTCTGGAAACACCATATATTTT. Translated: CASSRTGNSGNTIYF.

The V gene is TRBV5-1, the J gene TRBJ2-5; 11 bases are a match to TRBD1. The J call is in doubt because the DNA end fits TRBJ2-7 better. Germline V gene data show CDR1 as SGHRS and CDR2 as YFSETQ. The CDR3 length is 16 residues. CDR3 in amino acids: CASSLGGTGGSYEQYF. CDR3 nucleotide sequence: TGCGCCAGCAGCTTGGGAGGGACAGGGGGCTCCTACGAGCAGTACTTC.

CDR3: CAWSVLDEQFF. The CDR3 DNA sequence: TGTGCCTGGAGTGTATTAGATGAGCAGTTCTTC. The rearrangement uses TRBV30 and TRBJ2-1, with D uncertain. Trimming left V 0 bases short and J 8 bases short, with 5 bases between. CDR1 GTSNPN and CDR2 SVGIG come from the germline V gene (reference sequence). The CDR3 covers 11 residues.

The chain recombines TRBV11-2 with TRBJ2-7; 8 positions match TRBD1. CDR1 and CDR2 from the germline V gene are SGHAT and FQNNGV. The CDR3 runs to 17 residues. Germline trimming cut 0 bases from V and 2 bases from J; bases unmatched to any gene: 9. The CDR3 DNA reads as TGTGCCAGCAGCTTAGATAGGAGGACAGGGCAACCCTACGAGCAGTACTTC. Protein sequence: CASSLDRRTGQPYEQYF.